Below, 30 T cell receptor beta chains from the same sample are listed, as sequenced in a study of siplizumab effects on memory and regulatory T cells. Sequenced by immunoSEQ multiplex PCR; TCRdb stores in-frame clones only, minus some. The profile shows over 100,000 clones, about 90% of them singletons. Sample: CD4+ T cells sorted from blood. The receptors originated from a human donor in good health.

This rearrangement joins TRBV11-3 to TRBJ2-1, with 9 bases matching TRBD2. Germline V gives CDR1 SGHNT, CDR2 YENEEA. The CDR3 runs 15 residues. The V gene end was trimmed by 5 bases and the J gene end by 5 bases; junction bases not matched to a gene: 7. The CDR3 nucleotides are TGTGCCAGCAGCGACAGCGGGAGGTCGAACAATGAGCAGTTCTTC. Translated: CASSDSGRSNNEQFF.

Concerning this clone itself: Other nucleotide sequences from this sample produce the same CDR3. CDR3 region: CASSLAGGGNQPQHF. The DNA for the CDR3 is TGTGCCAGCAGCTTAGCGGGGGGGGGAAATCAGCCCCAGCATTTT. V usage is TRBV7-8 and J usage is TRBJ1-5; possible D gene TRBD1, 5 bases. This CDR3 is 15 amino acids long. With 0 bases removed from V and 4 bases from J, the gap between germline ends came to 10 bases. Germline loops: CDR1 SGHVS, CDR2 FQNEAQ.

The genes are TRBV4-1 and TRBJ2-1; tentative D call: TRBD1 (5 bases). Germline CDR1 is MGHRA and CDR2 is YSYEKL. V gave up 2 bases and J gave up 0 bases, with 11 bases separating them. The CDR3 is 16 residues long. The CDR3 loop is CASSQQDMISYNEQFF. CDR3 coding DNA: TGCGCCAGCAGCCAACAGGACATGATCTCCTACAATGAGCAGTTCTTC.

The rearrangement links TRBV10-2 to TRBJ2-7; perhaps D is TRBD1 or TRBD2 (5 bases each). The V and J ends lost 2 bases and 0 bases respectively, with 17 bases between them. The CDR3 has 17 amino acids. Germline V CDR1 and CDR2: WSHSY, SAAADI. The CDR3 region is CASSEKLGAWSSYEQYF. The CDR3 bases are TGCGCCAGCAGTGAGAAGCTCGGGGCCTGGAGCTCCTACGAGCAGTACTTC.

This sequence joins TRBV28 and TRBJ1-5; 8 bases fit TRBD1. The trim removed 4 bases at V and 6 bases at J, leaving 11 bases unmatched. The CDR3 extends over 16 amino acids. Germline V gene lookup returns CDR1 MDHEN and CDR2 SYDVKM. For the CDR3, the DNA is TGTGCCAGCAGTTCCGCAGGGGGCGAGTTCGGTCAGCCCCAGCATTTT. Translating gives CASSSAGGEFGQPQHF.

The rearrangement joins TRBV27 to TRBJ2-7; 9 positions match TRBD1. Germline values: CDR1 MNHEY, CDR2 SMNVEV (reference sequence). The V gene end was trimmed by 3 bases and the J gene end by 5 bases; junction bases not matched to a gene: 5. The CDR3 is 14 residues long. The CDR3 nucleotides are TGTGCCAGCAGTTTGGGGACAGGGCTTCACGAGCAGTACTTC. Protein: CASSLGTGLHEQYF.

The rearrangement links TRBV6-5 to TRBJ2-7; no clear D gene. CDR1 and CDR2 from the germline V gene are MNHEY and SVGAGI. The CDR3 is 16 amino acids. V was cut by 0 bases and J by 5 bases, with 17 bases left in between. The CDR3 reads CASSYSMSDLGHEQYF. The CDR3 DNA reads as TGTGCCAGCAGTTACTCGATGTCCGACCTAGGCCACGAGCAGTACTTC.

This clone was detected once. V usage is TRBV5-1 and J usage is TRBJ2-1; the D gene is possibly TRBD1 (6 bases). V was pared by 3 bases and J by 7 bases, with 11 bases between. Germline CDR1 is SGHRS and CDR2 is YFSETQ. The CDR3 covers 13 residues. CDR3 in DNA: TGCGCCAGCAGCTCGGGGACAATTAATGAGCAGTTCTTC. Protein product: CASSSGTINEQFF.

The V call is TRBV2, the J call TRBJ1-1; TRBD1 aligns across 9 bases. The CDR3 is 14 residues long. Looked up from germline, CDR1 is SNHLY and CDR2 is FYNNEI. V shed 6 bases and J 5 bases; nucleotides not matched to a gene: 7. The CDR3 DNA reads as TGTGCCAGCAGGAGGGGACAGGGAGGGACTGAAGCTTTCTTT. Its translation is CASRRGQGGTEAFF. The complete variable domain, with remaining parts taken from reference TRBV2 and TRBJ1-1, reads EPEVTQTPSHQVTQMGQEVILRCVPISNHLYFYWYRQILGQKVEFLVSFYNNEISEKSEIFDDQFSVERPDGSNFTLKIRSTKLEDSAMYFCASRRGQGGTEAFFGQGTRLTVV.

The CDR3 DNA follows: TGTGCCAGCAGCTTAGGACAGGGAAACACCATATATTTT. It encodes CASSLGQGNTIYF. The chain links TRBV11-2 to TRBJ1-3; weak D call: TRBD1 (5 bases). Germline CDR1 and CDR2: SGHAT and FQNNGV. The CDR3 has 13 residues. Trimming took off 1 base at V and 4 bases at J, with 5 bases between the two ends.

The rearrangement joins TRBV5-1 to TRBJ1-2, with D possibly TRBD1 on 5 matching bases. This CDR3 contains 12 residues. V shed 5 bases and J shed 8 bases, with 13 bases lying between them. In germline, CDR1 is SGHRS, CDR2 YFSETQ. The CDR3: CASSGGSGGYTF. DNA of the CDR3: TGCGCCAGCAGTGGGGGAAGCGGCGGCTACACCTTC.

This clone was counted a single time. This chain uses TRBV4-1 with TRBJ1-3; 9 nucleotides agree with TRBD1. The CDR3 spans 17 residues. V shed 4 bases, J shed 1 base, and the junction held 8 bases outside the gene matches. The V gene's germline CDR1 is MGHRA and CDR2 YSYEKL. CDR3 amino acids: CASSPRDRVWSGNTIYF. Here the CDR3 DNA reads TGCGCCAGCAGCCCCCGGGACAGGGTTTGGTCTGGAAACACCATATATTTT.

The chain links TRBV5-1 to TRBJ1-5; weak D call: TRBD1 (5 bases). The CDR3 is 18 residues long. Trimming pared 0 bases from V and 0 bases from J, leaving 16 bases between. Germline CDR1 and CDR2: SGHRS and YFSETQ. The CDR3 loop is CASSLEGNTPNSNQPQHF. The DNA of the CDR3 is TGCGCCAGCAGCTTGGAGGGGAATACTCCCAATAGCAATCAGCCCCAGCATTTT.

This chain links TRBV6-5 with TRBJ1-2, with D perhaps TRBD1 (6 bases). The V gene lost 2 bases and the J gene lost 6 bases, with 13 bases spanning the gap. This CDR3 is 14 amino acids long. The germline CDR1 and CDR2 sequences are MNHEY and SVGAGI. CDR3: CASSYLQGRDGYTF. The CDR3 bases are TGTGCCAGCAGTTACCTACAGGGTAGAGATGGCTACACCTTC.

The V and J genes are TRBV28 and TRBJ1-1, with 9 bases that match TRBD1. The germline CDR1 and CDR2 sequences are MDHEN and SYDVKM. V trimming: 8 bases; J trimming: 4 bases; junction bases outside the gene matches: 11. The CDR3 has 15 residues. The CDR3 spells CASGGPRDRVTEAFF. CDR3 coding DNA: TGTGCCAGCGGAGGCCCACGGGACAGGGTCACTGAAGCTTTCTTT.

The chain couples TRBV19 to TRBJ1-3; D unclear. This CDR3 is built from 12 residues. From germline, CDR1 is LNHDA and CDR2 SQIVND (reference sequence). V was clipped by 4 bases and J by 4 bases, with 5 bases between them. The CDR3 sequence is CASSTIGNTIYF. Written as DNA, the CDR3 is TGTGCCAGTAGTACCATCGGAAACACCATATATTTT.

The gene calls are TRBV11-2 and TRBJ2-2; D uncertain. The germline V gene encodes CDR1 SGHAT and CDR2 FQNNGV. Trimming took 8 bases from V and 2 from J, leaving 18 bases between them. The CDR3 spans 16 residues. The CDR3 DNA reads TGTGCCAGCCGTTTTATTTTGTACGGCAACACCGGGGAGCTGTTTTTT. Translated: CASRFILYGNTGELFF.

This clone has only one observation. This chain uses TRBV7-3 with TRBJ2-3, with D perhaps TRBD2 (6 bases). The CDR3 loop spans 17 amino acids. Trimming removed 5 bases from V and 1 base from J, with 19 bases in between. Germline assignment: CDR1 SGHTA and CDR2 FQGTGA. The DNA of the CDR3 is TGTGCCAGCAGCGTCTCGAAAGGCGGGATTGGCACAGATACGCAGTATTTT. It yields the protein CASSVSKGGIGTDTQYF.

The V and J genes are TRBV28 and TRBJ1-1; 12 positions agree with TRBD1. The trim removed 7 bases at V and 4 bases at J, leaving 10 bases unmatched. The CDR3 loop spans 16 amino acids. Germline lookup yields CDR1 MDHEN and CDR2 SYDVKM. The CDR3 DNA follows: TGTGCCAGCAAGTCCGGGACAGGGGGCCGCGGCACTGAAGCTTTCTTT. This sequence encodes CASKSGTGGRGTEAFF.

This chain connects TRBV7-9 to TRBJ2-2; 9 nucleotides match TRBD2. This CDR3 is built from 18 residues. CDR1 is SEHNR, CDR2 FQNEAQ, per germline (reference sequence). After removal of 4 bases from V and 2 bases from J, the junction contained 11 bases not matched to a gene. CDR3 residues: CASSSRGRGGANTGELFF. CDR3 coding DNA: TGTGCCAGCAGCTCGCGGGGGCGGGGGGGGGCAAACACCGGGGAGCTGTTTTTT.

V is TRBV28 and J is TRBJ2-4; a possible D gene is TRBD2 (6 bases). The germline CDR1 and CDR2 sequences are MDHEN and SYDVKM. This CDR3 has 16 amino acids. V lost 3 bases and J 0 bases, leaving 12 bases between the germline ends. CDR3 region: CASSFTGVLAKNIQYF. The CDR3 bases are TGTGCCAGCAGTTTTACGGGAGTACTAGCCAAAAACATTCAGTACTTC.

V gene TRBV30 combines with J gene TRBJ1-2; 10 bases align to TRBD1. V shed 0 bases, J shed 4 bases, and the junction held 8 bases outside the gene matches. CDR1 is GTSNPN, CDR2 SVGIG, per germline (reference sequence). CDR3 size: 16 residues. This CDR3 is CAWSVSRTGGGYGYTF. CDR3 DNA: TGTGCCTGGAGTGTAAGCCGGACAGGGGGTGGCTATGGCTACACCTTC. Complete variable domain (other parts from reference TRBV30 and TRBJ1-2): SQTIHQWPATLVQPVGSPLSLECTVEGTSNPNLYWYRQAAGRGLQLLFYSVGIGQISSEVPQNLSASRPQDRQFILSSKKLLLSDSGFYLCAWSVSRTGGGYGYTFGSGTRLTVV.

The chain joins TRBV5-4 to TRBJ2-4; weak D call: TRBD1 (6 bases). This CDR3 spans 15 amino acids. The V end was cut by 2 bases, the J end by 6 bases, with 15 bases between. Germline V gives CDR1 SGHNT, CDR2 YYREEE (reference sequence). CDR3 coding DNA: TGTGCCAGCAGCTTTCTCTCAGGGGACCTAAACATTCAGTACTTC. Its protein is CASSFLSGDLNIQYF. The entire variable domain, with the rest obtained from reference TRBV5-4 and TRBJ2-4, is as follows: ETGVTQSPTHLIKTRGQQVTLRCSSQSGHNTVSWYQQALGQGPQFIFQYYREEENGRGNFPPRFSGLQFPNYSSELNVNALELDDSALYLCASSFLSGDLNIQYFGAGTRLSVL.

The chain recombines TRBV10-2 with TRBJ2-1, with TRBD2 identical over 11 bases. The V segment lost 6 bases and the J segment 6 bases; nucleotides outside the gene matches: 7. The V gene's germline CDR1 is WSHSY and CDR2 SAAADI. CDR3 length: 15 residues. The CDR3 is CASRTAGTSGNEQFF. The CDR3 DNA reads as TGCGCCAGCAGAACAGCCGGGACTAGCGGCAATGAGCAGTTCTTC.

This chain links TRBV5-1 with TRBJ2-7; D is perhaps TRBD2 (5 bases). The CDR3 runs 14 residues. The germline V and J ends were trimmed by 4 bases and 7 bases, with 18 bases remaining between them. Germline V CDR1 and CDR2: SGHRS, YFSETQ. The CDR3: CASSLRGTFGEQYF. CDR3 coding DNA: TGCGCCAGCAGCCTCCGGGGTACTTTTGGAGAGCAGTACTTC.

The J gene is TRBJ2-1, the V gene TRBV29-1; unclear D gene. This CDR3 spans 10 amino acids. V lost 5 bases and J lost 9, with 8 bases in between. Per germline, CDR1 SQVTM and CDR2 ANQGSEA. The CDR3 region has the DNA TGCAGCGTTTGGGCCGTTGAGCAGTTCTTC. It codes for CSVWAVEQFF.

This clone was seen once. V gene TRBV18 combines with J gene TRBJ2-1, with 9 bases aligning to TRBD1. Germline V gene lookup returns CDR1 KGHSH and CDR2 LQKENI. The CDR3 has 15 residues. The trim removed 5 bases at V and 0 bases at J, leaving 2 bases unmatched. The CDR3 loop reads CASSRDRVSYNEQFF. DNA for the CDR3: TGTGCCAGCTCAAGGGACAGGGTCTCCTACAATGAGCAGTTCTTC.

CDR3 coding DNA: TGTGCCTGGAGGGGAGGGGCGGGGAACTATGGCTACACCTTC. This sequence encodes CAWRGGAGNYGYTF. The chain combines TRBV30 with TRBJ1-2, with a weak D call TRBD1 (5 bases). CDR3 length equals 14 residues. Germline assignment: CDR1 GTSNPN and CDR2 SVGIG (reference sequence). The V and J ends lost 3 bases and 2 bases respectively, with 13 bases between them.

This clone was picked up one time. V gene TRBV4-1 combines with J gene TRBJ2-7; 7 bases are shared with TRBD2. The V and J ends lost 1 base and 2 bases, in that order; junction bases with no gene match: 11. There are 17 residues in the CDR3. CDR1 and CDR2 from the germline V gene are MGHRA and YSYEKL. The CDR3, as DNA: TGCGCCAGCAGCCAAGTTCGGCGGGCTAGCGGAACCTACGAGCAGTACTTC. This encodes CASSQVRRASGTYEQYF.

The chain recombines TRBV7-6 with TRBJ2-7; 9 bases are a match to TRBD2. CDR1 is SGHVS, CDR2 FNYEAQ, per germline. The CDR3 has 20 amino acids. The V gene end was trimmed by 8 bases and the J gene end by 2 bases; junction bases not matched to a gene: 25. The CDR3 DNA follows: TGTGCCAGCTCCCTTATTCCGGGGGTTGGCGGGAGGGCCCAGACCTACGAGCAGTACTTC. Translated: CASSLIPGVGGRAQTYEQYF.